One sample yielded the 15 T cell receptor beta chains listed below, sequenced in a study of CD8 T cells in ankylosing spondylitis. MiXCR, applied by TCRdb to the 5' RACE reads, yields one record per CDR3 protein. The sample yields 160,000 or so distinct CDR3 sequences, around a tenth seen once. Material for sequencing was blood, either unsorted or a sorted T cell fraction (not recorded which). These receptors were taken from a female donor with ankylosing spondylitis or in good health (not recorded which).

The chain joins TRBV7-9 to TRBJ2-7; a weak D match, TRBD1 (5 bases). V was clipped by 1 base and J by 3 bases, with 10 bases between them. This CDR3 region has 14 residues. CDR1 and CDR2 (germline): SEHNR, FQNEAQ (reference sequence). In DNA form, the CDR3 reads TGTGCCAGCAGCTTAGGGGGCGGCTACTACGAGCAGTACTTC. Translated: CASSLGGGYYEQYF.

This clonotype came up a few times. This rearrangement joins TRBV2 to TRBJ1-6, with D maybe TRBD1 (5 bases). The CDR3 sequence is 13 residues long. V lost 9 bases, J lost 7 bases, and 13 bases lay in between. CDR1 is SNHLY, CDR2 FYNNEI, per germline. CDR3 residues: CASHGGGNSPLHF. CDR3 DNA: TGTGCCAGTCACGGGGGTGGGAATTCACCCCTCCACTTT.

The chain joins TRBV5-4 to TRBJ2-7; D is unresolved. Trimming stripped 4 bases from V and 2 bases from J, with 16 bases between. Germline V gene data show CDR1 as SGHNT and CDR2 as YYREEE (reference sequence). The CDR3 has 15 amino acids. The CDR3 is CASSPTVGATYEQYF. The CDR3 region has the DNA TGTGCCAGCAGCCCCACGGTGGGTGCTACCTACGAGCAGTACTTC.

The gene calls are TRBV27 and TRBJ2-1; the match to TRBD2 covers 11 bases. J gave up 5 bases and V 4 bases, and 7 bases lay outside the gene matches. The germline V gene has CDR1 MNHEY and CDR2 SMNVEV (reference sequence). The CDR3 sequence is 16 residues long. The CDR3 DNA reads TGTGCCAGCAGTTGGGCAGGGACTAGCGGAGACAATGAGCAGTTCTTC. Protein: CASSWAGTSGDNEQFF.

This sequence joins TRBV28 and TRBJ2-1; 8 nucleotides line up with TRBD2. V lost 2 bases, J lost 2 bases, and 5 bases stayed unmatched. Germline V gene lookup returns CDR1 MDHEN and CDR2 SYDVKM. The CDR3 has 16 residues. The DNA of the CDR3 is TGTGCCAGCAGTTTACGCCGGGAGGGCCCCTACAATGAGCAGTTCTTC. Amino acid sequence: CASSLRREGPYNEQFF.

On this clonotype itself: Germline and junction disagree at one end, which may indicate a read error. In DNA, the CDR3 is TGTGCCGCCAGTGGGAGTGGGCGTGAGCAGTTCTTC. As protein: CAASGSGREQFF. The chain is built from TRBV24-1 and TRBJ2-1; D may be TRBD2 (5 bases). The CDR3 is 12 amino acids. Germline CDR1 is KGHDR and CDR2 is SFDVKD.

This clonotype was detected many times. The rearrangement joins TRBV2 to TRBJ2-7, with D possibly being TRBD2 (6 bases). V lost 3 bases to trimming and J lost 0 bases, with 9 bases between them. In germline, CDR1 is SNHLY, CDR2 FYNNEI. The length of the CDR3 is 14 residues. The chain's CDR3 is CASSEAGNSYEQYF. The CDR3 nucleotides read TGTGCCAGCAGTGAGGCGGGGAACTCCTACGAGCAGTACTTC.

This clonotype has more than one count but fewer than ten. This chain connects TRBV9 to TRBJ2-7; 9 positions agree with TRBD1. The germline CDR1 and CDR2 sequences are SGDLS and YYNGEE. This CDR3 contains 16 residues. J was trimmed by 9 bases and V by 2 bases; bases with no gene match: 15. The CDR3 loop is CASSVSPGQGKNGQYF. DNA of the CDR3: TGTGCCAGCAGCGTTTCGCCGGGACAGGGAAAAAACGGGCAGTACTTC.

This chain links TRBV7-8 with TRBJ2-1, with D maybe TRBD2 (6 bases). Germline values: CDR1 SGHVS, CDR2 FQNEAQ. This CDR3 spans 17 amino acids. Trimming removed 2 bases at V and 5 bases at J, with 19 bases between. The CDR3 loop is CASSLLRVASVHNEQFF. The CDR3 DNA reads as TGTGCCAGCAGCTTACTAAGGGTTGCTAGCGTCCACAATGAGCAGTTCTTC.

The chain recombines TRBV4-3 with TRBJ2-6; D unclear. The CDR3 spans 13 residues. Trimming shortened V by 4 bases and J by 4 bases, and 5 bases separated the two germline ends. Germline V gives CDR1 LGHNA, CDR2 YSLEER. The CDR3 bases are TGCGCCAGCAGCCCTAGGGGGGCCAACGTCCTGACTTTC. Translated, it gives CASSPRGANVLTF.

This sequence joins TRBV11-2 and TRBJ2-7; no reliable D call. CDR3 length: 11 residues. Germline V gene lookup returns CDR1 SGHAT and CDR2 FQNNGV. V was pared by 4 bases and J by 6 bases, with 7 bases between. CDR3 region: CASSSASEQYF. CDR3 nucleotide sequence: TGTGCCAGCAGCTCCGCGAGCGAGCAGTACTTC.

Only a few counts were recorded for this clonotype. The chain combines TRBV7-2 with TRBJ2-3, with a possible D match to TRBD1 (6 bases). Germline V gene sequence: CDR1 SGHTA, CDR2 FQGNSA. The CDR3 sequence is 15 residues long. Trimming took 2 bases from V and 2 from J, leaving 11 bases between them. The CDR3 loop reads CASSLFGQPTDTQYF. The CDR3 DNA follows: TGTGCCAGCAGCTTATTTGGACAGCCCACAGATACGCAGTATTTT. Based on the CDR3 plus reference TRBV7-2 and TRBJ2-3, the full variable domain is GAGVSQSPSNKVTEKGKDVELRCDPISGHTALYWYRQSLGQGLEFLIYFQGNSAPDKSGLPSDRFSAERTGGSVSTLTIQRTQQEDSAVYLCASSLFGQPTDTQYFGPGTRLTVL.

V and J are TRBV9 and TRBJ2-7; D is possibly TRBD1 (5 bases). The V end was cut by 3 bases, the J end by 3 bases, with 10 bases between. This CDR3 region has 13 residues. In germline, CDR1 is SGDLS, CDR2 YYNGEE. In DNA, the CDR3 is TGTGCCAGCAGCGCAGCCGACAGCTACGAGCAGTACTTC. This gives the protein CASSAADSYEQYF.

This clonotype was observed a few times. The rearrangement links TRBV11-2 to TRBJ2-1, with 7 bases matching TRBD2. The CDR3 runs to 15 residues. V shed 1 base and J 3 bases; nucleotides not matched to a gene: 3. Per germline, CDR1 SGHAT and CDR2 FQNNGV. The CDR3 here is CASSLGGSFYNEQFF. CDR3 nucleotides: TGTGCCAGCAGCTTAGGCGGGAGCTTCTACAATGAGCAGTTCTTC.

This chain connects TRBV7-9 to TRBJ2-1; tentatively, D is TRBD2 (6 bases). V was pared by 5 bases and J by 0 bases, with 11 bases between. In germline, CDR1 is SEHNR, CDR2 FQNEAQ (reference sequence). CDR3 length: 15 residues. CDR3 protein: CASSPPGSSYNEQFF. The CDR3 DNA reads as TGTGCCAGCAGCCCCCCCGGGAGCTCCTACAATGAGCAGTTCTTC.